The next 8 T cell receptor beta chains were all read from a single sample in a study of T-cell reconstitution after alpha-beta-depleted transplantation in children. Construction of the TCRbeta library involved unique molecular identifiers. TCRdb called the PCR reads again in MiXCR, with one record for every CDR3 protein. The table shows approximately 500,000 distinct CDR3 sequences, with over 9.5% occurring only once. The sample was PBMCs, taken before TCRalphabeta/CD19-depleted stem cell transplant. All receptors derive from a child aged 2-15 years with inherited bone marrow failure, due to receive a stem cell transplant.

This clonotype showed up many times. This rearrangement joins TRBV6-6 to TRBJ2-7; TRBD1 is a possible D gene (5 bases). The germline CDR1 and CDR2 sequences are MNHNY and SVGAGI (reference sequence). V was clipped by 6 bases and J by 0 bases, with 9 bases between them. The CDR3 sequence is 13 residues long. The CDR3 region is CASSRQFSYEQYF. As DNA, the CDR3 is TGTGCCAGCAGCCGACAGTTCTCCTACGAGCAGTACTTC.

This clonotype was observed once. The chain couples TRBV19 to TRBJ1-1; D possibly corresponds to TRBD1 (6 bases). With 5 bases removed from V and 1 base from J, the gap between germline ends came to 14 bases. This CDR3 contains 15 residues. Germline values: CDR1 LNHDA, CDR2 SQIVND (reference sequence). This chain's CDR3 is CASSLLRGQNTEAFF. The CDR3 DNA follows: TGTGCCAGTAGTCTTCTCCGGGGACAGAACACTGAAGCTTTCTTT.

This clonotype was found many times. CDR3 in DNA: TGCAGTGCTAGAGGGTACAGGAGCTCCTACGAGCAGTACTTC. Translation: CSARGYRSSYEQYF. The rearrangement links TRBV20-1 to TRBJ2-7; TRBD1 is a possible D gene (5 bases). Trimming left V 1 base short and J 0 bases short, with 10 bases between. Germline V gene data show CDR1 as DFQATT and CDR2 as SNEGSKA (reference sequence). This CDR3 region has 14 residues.

The chain is built from TRBV11-2 and TRBJ2-1, with 11 bases lining up with TRBD1. V shed 5 bases and J 2 bases; nucleotides not matched to a gene: 2. CDR3 length equals 15 residues. The V gene's germline CDR1 is SGHAT and CDR2 FQNNGV. In DNA, the CDR3 is TGTGCCAGCAGCCCGGGACAGGGGGCCTACAATGAGCAGTTCTTC. Its protein is CASSPGQGAYNEQFF.

This clonotype was seen at least ten times. The chain is built from TRBV27 and TRBJ1-5; D gene uncertain. V was clipped by 5 bases and J by 4 bases, with 15 bases between them. Looked up from germline, CDR1 is MNHEY and CDR2 is SMNVEV (reference sequence). CDR3 length: 15 amino acids. The CDR3 sequence is CASSEYAGMNQPQHF. The CDR3 nucleotides are TGTGCCAGCAGTGAGTACGCGGGCATGAATCAGCCCCAGCATTTT.

This clonotype was counted ten times or more. J is TRBJ1-1 and V is TRBV21-1; TRBD1, the table's D call, was not compared with the DNA. TRBV21-1 is a documented pseudogene. This CDR3 contains 15 residues. The CDR3 DNA follows: TGTGCCAGCAGCAAAGCTGGGACAGGGAACACTGAAGCTTTCTTT. Translating gives CASSKAGTGNTEAFF.

This clonotype was seen repeatedly, ten times or more. The V call is TRBV5-1, the J call TRBJ2-5, with D perhaps TRBD2 (7 bases). The V gene's germline CDR1 is SGHRS and CDR2 YFSETQ. Trimming stripped 4 bases from V and 5 bases from J, with 15 bases between. There are 14 residues in the CDR3. CDR3 protein: CASSPSRGGETQYF. The CDR3 DNA sequence: TGCGCCAGCAGCCCCTCGAGGGGGGGGGAGACCCAGTACTTC. The full variable domain, completed using reference TRBV5-1 and TRBJ2-5, is KAGVTQTPRYLIKTRGQQVTLSCSPISGHRSVSWYQQTPGQGLQFLFEYFSETQRNKGNFPGRFSGRQFSNSRSEMNVSTLELGDSALYLCASSPSRGGETQYFGPGTRLLVL.

In its sample, this clonotype was seen many times. The V call is TRBV20-1, the J call TRBJ2-5, with no clear D. V lost 2 bases and J 5 bases, leaving 9 bases between the germline ends. Germline values: CDR1 DFQATT, CDR2 SNEGSKA (reference sequence). This CDR3 is 12 amino acids long. The CDR3 nucleotides read TGCAGTGCTAGACCCTGGGCCGAGACCCAGTACTTC. Residues: CSARPWAETQYF.